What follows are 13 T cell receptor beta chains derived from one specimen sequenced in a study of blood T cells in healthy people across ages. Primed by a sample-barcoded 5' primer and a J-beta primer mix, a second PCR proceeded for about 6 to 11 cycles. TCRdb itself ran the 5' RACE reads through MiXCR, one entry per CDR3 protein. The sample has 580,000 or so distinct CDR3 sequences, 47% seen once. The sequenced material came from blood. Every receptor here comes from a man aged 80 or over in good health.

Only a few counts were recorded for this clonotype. For the CDR3, the DNA is TGTGCCACCAGTGATCCTCCCGGGCAGGGGGCTCTCACAGATACGCAGTATTTT. The encoded protein is CATSDPPGQGALTDTQYF. The J gene is TRBJ2-3, the V gene TRBV24-1; 8 bases align to TRBD1. Germline CDR1 and CDR2: KGHDR and SFDVKD. The CDR3 covers 18 residues. V was pared by 3 bases and J by 2 bases, with 12 bases of the junction left unmatched.

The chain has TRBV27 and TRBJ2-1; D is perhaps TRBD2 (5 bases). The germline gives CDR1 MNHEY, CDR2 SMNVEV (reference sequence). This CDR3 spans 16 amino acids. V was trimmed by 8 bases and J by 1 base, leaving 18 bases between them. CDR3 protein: CASGPRIALSYNEQFF. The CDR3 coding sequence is TGTGCCAGCGGGCCGAGGATAGCGCTTTCCTACAATGAGCAGTTCTTC.

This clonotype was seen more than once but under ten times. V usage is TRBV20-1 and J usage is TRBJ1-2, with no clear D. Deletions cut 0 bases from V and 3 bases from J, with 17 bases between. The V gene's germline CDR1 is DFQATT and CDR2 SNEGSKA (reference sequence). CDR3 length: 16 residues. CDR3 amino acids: CSARDRLRSSDYGYTF. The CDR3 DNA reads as TGCAGTGCTAGAGATCGTCTCAGGTCGTCGGACTATGGCTACACCTTC.

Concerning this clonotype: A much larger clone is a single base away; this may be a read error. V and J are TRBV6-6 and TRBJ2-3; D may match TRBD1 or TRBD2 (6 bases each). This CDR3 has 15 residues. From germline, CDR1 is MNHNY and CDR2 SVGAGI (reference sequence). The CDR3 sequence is CAGSYGGLRADTQYF. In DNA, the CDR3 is TGTGCCGGCAGTTACGGGGGCCTCAGGGCAGATACGCAGTATTTT.

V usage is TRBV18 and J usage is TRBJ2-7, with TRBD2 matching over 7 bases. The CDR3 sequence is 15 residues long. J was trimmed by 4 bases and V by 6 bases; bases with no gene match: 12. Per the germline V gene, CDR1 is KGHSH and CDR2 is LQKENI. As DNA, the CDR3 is TGTGCCAGCTCGCGTACTAGCGCGTTGGGTTACGAGCAGTACTTC. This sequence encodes CASSRTSALGYEQYF.

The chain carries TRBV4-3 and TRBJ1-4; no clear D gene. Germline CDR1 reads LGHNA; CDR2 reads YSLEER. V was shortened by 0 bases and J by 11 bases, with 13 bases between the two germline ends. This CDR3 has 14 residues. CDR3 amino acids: CASSQEGPVNKLFF. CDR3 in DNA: TGCGCCAGCAGCCAAGAAGGTCCGGTCAATAAACTGTTTTTT.

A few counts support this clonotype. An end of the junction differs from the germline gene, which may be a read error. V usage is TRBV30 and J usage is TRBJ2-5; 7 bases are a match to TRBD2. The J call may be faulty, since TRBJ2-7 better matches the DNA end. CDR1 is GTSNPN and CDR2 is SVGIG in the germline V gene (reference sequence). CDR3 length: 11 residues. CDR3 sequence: CAGREVNEQYF. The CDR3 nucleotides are TGTGCCGGGAGGGAAGTAAACGAGCAGTACTTC.

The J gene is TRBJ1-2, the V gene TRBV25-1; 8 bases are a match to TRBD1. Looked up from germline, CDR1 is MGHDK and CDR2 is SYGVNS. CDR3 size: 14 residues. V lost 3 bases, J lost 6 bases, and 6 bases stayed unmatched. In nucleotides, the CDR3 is TGTGCCAGCAGTGAGCCCGGACAGGGTGATGGCTACACCTTC. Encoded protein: CASSEPGQGDGYTF.

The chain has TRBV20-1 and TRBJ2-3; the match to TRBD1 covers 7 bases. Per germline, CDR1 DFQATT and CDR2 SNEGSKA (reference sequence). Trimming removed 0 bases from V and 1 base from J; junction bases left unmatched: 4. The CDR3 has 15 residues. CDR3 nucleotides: TGCAGTGCTAGAGAACACAGGGGAGGCACAGATACGCAGTATTTT. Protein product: CSAREHRGGTDTQYF.

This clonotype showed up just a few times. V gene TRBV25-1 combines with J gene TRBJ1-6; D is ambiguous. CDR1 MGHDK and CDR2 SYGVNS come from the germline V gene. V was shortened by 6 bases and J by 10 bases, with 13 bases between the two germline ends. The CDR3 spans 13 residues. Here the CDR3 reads CASRGPAPSPLHF. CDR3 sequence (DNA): TGTGCCAGCAGAGGCCCGGCCCCCTCACCCCTCCACTTT.

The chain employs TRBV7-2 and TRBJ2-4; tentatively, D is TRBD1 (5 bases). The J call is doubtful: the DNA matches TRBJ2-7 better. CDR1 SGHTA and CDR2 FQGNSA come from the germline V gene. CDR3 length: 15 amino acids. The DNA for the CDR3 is TGTGCCAGCAGCTTCTCCCCGGACACTTCATTCGAGCAGTACTTC. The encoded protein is CASSFSPDTSFEQYF.

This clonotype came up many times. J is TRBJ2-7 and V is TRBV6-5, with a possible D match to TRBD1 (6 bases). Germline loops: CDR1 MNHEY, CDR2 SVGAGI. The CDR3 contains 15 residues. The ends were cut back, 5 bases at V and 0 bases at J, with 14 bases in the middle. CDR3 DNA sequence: TGTGCCAGCAGTCGCGACAGGCCGAGCTCCTACGAGCAGTACTTC. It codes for CASSRDRPSSYEQYF.

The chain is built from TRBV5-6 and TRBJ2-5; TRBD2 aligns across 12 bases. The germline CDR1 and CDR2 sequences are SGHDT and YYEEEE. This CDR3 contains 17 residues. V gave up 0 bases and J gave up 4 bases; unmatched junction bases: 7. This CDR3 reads CASSLVLAGGVRETQYF. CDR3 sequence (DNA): TGTGCCAGCAGCTTGGTGCTAGCGGGAGGGGTACGAGAGACCCAGTACTTC.